This TCR beta chain was recovered during a study of blood T cell repertoires in COVID-19. Seattle cases were enrolled at active infection and followed longitudinally. How the authors handled the data: Reference gene primer amplification gave nucleated cell count estimates. The method was immunoSEQ multiplex PCR; TCRdb's version includes in-frame clones alone and lacks a portion of them. V and J calls and clone size are those listed in that table; D and trimming were worked out from the DNA. The table records 250,000 to 400,000 clones, around 89% of them present only once. This clone was seen more than once but under ten times. CDR3 length equals 16 residues. Trimming stripped 2 bases from V and 1 base from J, with 14 bases between. The V gene's germline CDR1 is KGHDR and CDR2 SFDVKD.

Sequences were obtained from peripheral blood. This sequence was found in a woman aged 25 to 39 with COVID-19, enrolled during active disease. The J gene is TRBJ2-7, the V gene TRBV24-1; D is possibly TRBD1 (6 bases). CDR3 region: CATSDSTGIGSYEQYF. CDR3 nucleotide sequence: TGTGCCACCAGTGATTCTACAGGGATTGGGTCCTACGAGCAGTACTTC.